A selection of T cell receptor beta chains follows, all from one sample in a study of blood T cells in healthy people across ages. TCRdb re-called the 5' RACE reads through MiXCR, storing one row per CDR3 protein. The sample has roughly 800,000 distinct CDR3 sequences, around 34% seen once; the top ten hold about an eighth. Sequenced sample: blood. The receptor set was obtained from a man between 18 and 35 years old in good health. Each CDR3 is given with its conserved first and last residue. The D gene is left open where the match is weak.

V gene	J gene	D gene	CDR3 protein
TRBV11-1	TRBJ2-5	.	CASSFLVSLKQETQYF
TRBV12-3/TRBV12-4	TRBJ2-6	.	CASSLGGFSGANVLTF
TRBV29-1	TRBJ1-1	.	CSVRRGGNTEAFF
TRBV29-1	TRBJ2-5	.	CSVDKPGIEETQYF
TRBV15	TRBJ2-7	.	CATSVLQGSYEQYF
TRBV4-1	TRBJ1-1	.	CASGTPTGHNTEAFF
TRBV29-1	TRBJ2-3	.	CSVEDQKGGDTQYF
TRBV7-2	TRBJ2-1	.	CASSLALGGAYNEQFF
TRBV4-1	TRBJ2-7	.	CASSQDKGGSYEQYF
TRBV5-1	TRBJ1-2	TRBD1	CASSRDRINGYTF
TRBV14	TRBJ1-4	TRBD1	CASSQKWTGPATNEKLFF
TRBV5-1	TRBJ2-3	TRBD2	CASSLFRPSGGASTDTQYF
TRBV20-1	TRBJ1-2	TRBD1	CSASGQGASGYTF
TRBV12-3/TRBV12-4	TRBJ1-5	.	CASSFRESGQPQHF
TRBV5-6	TRBJ2-7	.	CASGAGTGYEQYF
TRBV5-1	TRBJ2-1	.	CASSLLRVSSSYNEQFF
TRBV4-1	TRBJ2-3	TRBD1	CASSQQQGPDTQYF
TRBV4-3	TRBJ1-5	.	CASSQEWEPEGVRFNQPQHF
TRBV7-9	TRBJ2-1	.	CASSRDNEQFF
TRBV5-1	TRBJ2-6	TRBD1	CASSLTGTGGGANVLTF
TRBV20-1	TRBJ2-2	TRBD1	CSASWDRGLAYTGELFF
TRBV27	TRBJ1-6	TRBD1	CATRTGPSSPLHF
TRBV14	TRBJ2-1	.	CASSQDGLADEQFF
TRBV4-3	TRBJ2-2	.	CASSQEVTLSTGELFF
TRBV7-2	TRBJ1-2	.	CASSSGPRVGGYTF
TRBV28	TRBJ1-1	TRBD1	CASSTGSVGNTEAFF